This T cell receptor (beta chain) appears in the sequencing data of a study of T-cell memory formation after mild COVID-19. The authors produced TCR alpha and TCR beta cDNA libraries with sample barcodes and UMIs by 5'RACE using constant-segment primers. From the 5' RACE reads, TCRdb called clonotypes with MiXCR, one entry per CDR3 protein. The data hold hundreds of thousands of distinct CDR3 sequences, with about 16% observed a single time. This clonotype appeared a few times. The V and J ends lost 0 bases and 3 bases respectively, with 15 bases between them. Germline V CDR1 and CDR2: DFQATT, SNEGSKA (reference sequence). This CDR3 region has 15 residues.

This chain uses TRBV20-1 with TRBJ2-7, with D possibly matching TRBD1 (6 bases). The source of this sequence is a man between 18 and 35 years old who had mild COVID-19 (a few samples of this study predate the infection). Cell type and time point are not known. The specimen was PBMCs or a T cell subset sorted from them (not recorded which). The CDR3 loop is CSARDLLGAYYEQYV. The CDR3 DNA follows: TGCAGTGCTAGAGATCTTCTGGGGGCTTACTACGAGCAGTACGTC.